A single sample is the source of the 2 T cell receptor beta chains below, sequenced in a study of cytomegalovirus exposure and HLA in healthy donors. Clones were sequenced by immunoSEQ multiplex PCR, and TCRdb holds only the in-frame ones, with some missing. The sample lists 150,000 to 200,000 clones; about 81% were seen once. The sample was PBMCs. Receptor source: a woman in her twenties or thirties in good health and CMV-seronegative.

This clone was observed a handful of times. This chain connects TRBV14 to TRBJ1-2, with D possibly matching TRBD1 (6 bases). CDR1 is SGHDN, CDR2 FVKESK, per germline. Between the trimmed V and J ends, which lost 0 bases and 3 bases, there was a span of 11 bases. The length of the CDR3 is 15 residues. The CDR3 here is CASSQEGGGYYGYTF. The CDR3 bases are TGTGCCAGCAGCCAAGAAGGTGGGGGCTACTATGGCTACACCTTC.

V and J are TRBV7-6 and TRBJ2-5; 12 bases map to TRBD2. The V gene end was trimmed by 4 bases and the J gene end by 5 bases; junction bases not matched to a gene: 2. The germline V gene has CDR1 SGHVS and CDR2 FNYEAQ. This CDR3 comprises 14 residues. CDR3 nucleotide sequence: TGTGCCAGCAGCTCACTAGCGGGAGGCGAGACCCAGTACTTC. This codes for CASSSLAGGETQYF.